The rows below give T cell receptor beta chains drawn from one sample of a study of T cell responses to AZD1222 COVID-19 vaccine. Libraries were prepared by immunoSEQ multiplex PCR; TCRdb keeps only in-frame clonotypes and omits some of them. Of approximately 140,000 clones in the sample, around 90% were seen once. Sequenced here: peripheral blood, sampled on day 0 of AZD1222 vaccination. These receptors originate from an adult in good health. The CDR3 runs from the conserved cysteine through the conserved F or W. The D gene is left open where the match is weak. Only some rows state a clone size, as once, few, many or a class for expanded clones.

j_call	v_call	clone_size	d_call	cdr3_aa	cdr3_nt
TRBJ1-1	TRBV11-3	.	.	CASSQHLNTEAFF	TGTGCCAGCAGCCAGCATTTGAACACTGAAGCTTTCTTT
TRBJ2-3	TRBV7-9	.	.	CASSPPGARTDTQYF	TGTGCCAGCAGCCCCCCGGGGGCCCGCACAGATACGCAGTATTTT
TRBJ1-2	TRBV5-4	.	TRBD1	CASNPGGQGTNYGYTF	TGTGCCAGCAACCCAGGGGGACAGGGGACTAACTATGGCTACACCTTC
TRBJ2-1	TRBV6-5	.	.	CASSYSPGYNEQFF	TGTGCCAGCAGTTACTCTCCAGGGTACAATGAGCAGTTCTTC
TRBJ1-6	TRBV4-2	once	TRBD1	CASSRTGDNSPLHF	TGTGCCAGCAGCCGGACAGGAGATAATTCACCCCTCCACTTT
TRBJ2-1	TRBV2	few	.	CASTSGGQANNEQFF	TGTGCCAGCACGTCCGGCGGCCAGGCAAACAATGAGCAGTTCTTC
TRBJ1-1	TRBV9	once	.	CASSVSTGLNTEAFF	TGTGCCAGCAGCGTATCCACAGGCTTGAACACTGAAGCTTTCTTT
TRBJ1-5	TRBV3-1/TRBV3-2	.	.	CASSQGGNQPQHF	TGTGCCAGCAGCCAAGGGGGCAATCAGCCCCAGCATTTT
TRBJ2-7	TRBV5-6	once	.	CASSLGSGTYEQYF	TGTGCCAGCAGCTTGGGTTCAGGAACCTACGAGCAGTACTTC
TRBJ2-7	TRBV6-2/TRBV6-3	.	TRBD2	CASSSLAGGGYEQYF	TGTGCCAGCAGTTCCTTAGCGGGAGGAGGATACGAGCAGTACTTC
TRBJ2-1	TRBV9	.	TRBD1	CASSPTGFYNEQFF	TGTGCCAGCAGCCCGACAGGGTTTTACAATGAGCAGTTCTTC
TRBJ1-3	TRBV7-9	once	.	CASSLRDYSGNTIYF	TGTGCCAGCAGCCTCAGGGACTACTCTGGAAACACCATATATTTT
TRBJ2-5	TRBV27	.	.	CASGQETQYF	TGTGCCAGCGGCCAAGAGACCCAGTACTTC
TRBJ2-7	TRBV18	.	.	CASSPRETYEQYF	TGTGCCAGCTCCCCCAGAGAGACCTACGAGCAGTACTTC
TRBJ2-3	TRBV28	.	TRBD1	CASGDRVGNTQYF	TGTGCCAGCGGGGACAGGGTGGGAAATACGCAGTATTTT
TRBJ1-1	TRBV28	.	TRBD1	CATWGTVEAFF	TGTGCCACCTGGGGGACAGTTGAAGCTTTCTTT
TRBJ2-2	TRBV6-5	once	.	CACNLQGAGELFF	TGTGCCTGTAACCTCCAGGGTGCCGGGGAGCTGTTTTTT
TRBJ2-1	TRBV6-1	.	.	CASRGSGLQNEQFF	TGTGCCAGCAGGGGTAGCGGACTTCAAAATGAGCAGTTCTTC
TRBJ2-1	TRBV7-9	.	TRBD2	CASSFKPPGLAATVGQFF	TGTGCCAGCAGCTTCAAACCCCCGGGACTAGCGGCAACAGTTGGGCAGTTCTTC
TRBJ2-1	TRBV24-1	.	.	CATSEALGNEQFF	TGTGCCACCAGTGAGGCCCTCGGAAATGAGCAGTTCTTC
TRBJ2-1	TRBV10-2	.	TRBD2	CASSQREGLYNEQFF	TGCGCCAGCAGTCAGCGGGAGGGCCTGTACAATGAGCAGTTCTTC
TRBJ1-2	TRBV6-4	few	.	CASSEKGLDGYTF	TGTGCCAGCAGTGAGAAGGGGCTCGATGGCTACACCTTC
TRBJ1-1	TRBV7-8	.	.	CASSTSGTAEAFF	TGTGCCAGCAGCACCTCCGGGACTGCTGAAGCTTTCTTT
TRBJ1-1	TRBV7-9	.	.	CASSFGDTEAFF	TGTGCCAGCAGCTTCGGGGACACTGAAGCTTTCTTT
TRBJ1-6	TRBV30	.	.	CAWRLRGGGSYNSPLHF	TGTGCCTGGAGACTCAGGGGCGGTGGCTCCTATAATTCACCCCTCCACTTT
TRBJ2-7	TRBV28	.	.	CASRPDNYEQYF	TGTGCCAGCAGGCCCGACAATTACGAGCAGTACTTC
TRBJ2-3	TRBV14	.	.	CASSQEEISTDTQYF	TGTGCCAGCAGCCAAGAGGAGATTAGCACAGATACGCAGTATTTT
TRBJ1-1	TRBV12-3/TRBV12-4	.	.	CASSPPSNTEAFF	TGTGCCAGCAGTCCCCCTAGCAACACTGAAGCTTTCTTT
TRBJ2-5	TRBV6-6	.	TRBD2	CASSYGEGGTQYF	TGTGCCAGCAGTTACGGGGAGGGCGGGACCCAGTACTTC
TRBJ1-3	TRBV12-5	once	TRBD1	CASGRFGTGPSSGNTIYF	TGTGCTAGTGGCCGCTTCGGGACAGGTCCATCCTCTGGAAACACCATATATTTT
TRBJ1-6	TRBV19	.	.	CASSGLGSSPLHF	TGTGCCAGTAGTGGTCTGGGCAGTTCACCCCTCCACTTT
TRBJ2-5	TRBV5-1	.	TRBD1	CASSLGGQGLIGETQYF	TGCGCCAGCAGCTTGGGAGGACAGGGCCTAATAGGAGAGACCCAGTACTTC
TRBJ2-3	TRBV28	once	TRBD2	CASRGTSGIGTDTQYF	TGTGCCAGCAGGGGGACTAGCGGGATCGGGACAGATACGCAGTATTTT
TRBJ1-2	TRBV3-1/TRBV3-2	.	TRBD1	CASSGRTGANYGYTF	TGTGCCAGCAGCGGTAGGACAGGGGCCAACTATGGCTACACCTTC
TRBJ2-1	TRBV7-2	once	.	CASRPDVKSYNEQFF	TGTGCCAGCAGGCCAGACGTTAAATCCTACAATGAGCAGTTCTTC
TRBJ2-3	TRBV6-6	.	TRBD1	CASSTGQDGDTQYF	TGTGCCAGCAGTACGGGACAGGATGGGGATACGCAGTATTTT
TRBJ1-5	TRBV6-2/TRBV6-3	once	.	CASSWGGVLDNQPQHF	TGTGCCAGCAGTTGGGGGGGGGTCCTTGACAATCAGCCCCAGCATTTT
TRBJ2-1	TRBV7-2	.	.	CASSWGPGANEQFF	TGTGCCAGCAGCTGGGGCCCGGGAGCGAATGAGCAGTTCTTC
TRBJ2-1	TRBV18	.	.	CASSPAGLNEQFF	TGTGCCAGCTCACCCGCCGGACTCAATGAGCAGTTCTTC
TRBJ2-7	TRBV7-9	.	.	CASSKHGDPYEQYF	TGTGCCAGCAGCAAACACGGGGATCCCTACGAGCAGTACTTC
TRBJ2-4	TRBV7-2	.	TRBD2	CASSSSGRDYPDIQYF	TGTGCCAGCAGCTCGAGTGGTAGGGACTATCCAGACATTCAGTACTTC
TRBJ1-3	TRBV6-5	.	TRBD1	CASSYPDRDGNTIYF	TGTGCCAGCAGTTACCCGGACAGGGATGGAAACACCATATATTTT
TRBJ2-1	TRBV6-5	once	TRBD1	CASRAGGYEQFF	TGTGCCAGCAGGGCAGGGGGCTATGAGCAGTTCTTC
TRBJ1-2	TRBV18	.	.	CASSPPGGDYGYTF	TGTGCCAGCTCACCACCCGGCGGAGACTATGGCTACACCTTC
TRBJ1-2	TRBV5-1	.	.	CASSATPGTPNYGYTF	TGCGCCAGCAGCGCTACTCCCGGGACCCCTAACTATGGCTACACCTTC
TRBJ2-3	TRBV11-3	.	TRBD2	CASSLGRLAGGPSPGNTQYF	TGTGCCAGCAGCTTAGGACGCCTAGCGGGAGGGCCATCTCCCGGGAATACGCAGTATTTT
TRBJ1-1	TRBV4-2	.	TRBD1	CASSPTGATEAFF	TGTGCCAGCAGCCCGACAGGGGCCACTGAAGCTTTCTTT
TRBJ2-7	TRBV2	.	.	CASRNYEQYF	TGTGCCAGCAGAAACTACGAGCAGTACTTC
TRBJ2-5	TRBV2	.	.	CASTGEWGETQYF	TGTGCCAGCACGGGGGAATGGGGAGAGACCCAGTACTTC
TRBJ2-7	TRBV19	.	.	CASSWGGWDRTYEQYF	TGTGCCAGTAGCTGGGGAGGTTGGGACCGGACCTACGAGCAGTACTTC
TRBJ1-1	TRBV6-2/TRBV6-3	.	.	CASSTTGADTEAFF	TGTGCCAGCAGCACCACGGGGGCGGACACTGAAGCTTTCTTT
TRBJ2-5	TRBV30	.	TRBD1	CAWSVDRGETQYF	TGTGCCTGGAGTGTAGACAGGGGGGAGACCCAGTACTTC
TRBJ2-1	TRBV7-2	.	.	CAVSSGLDNEQFF	TGTGCCGTATCTTCGGGACTCGACAATGAGCAGTTCTTC